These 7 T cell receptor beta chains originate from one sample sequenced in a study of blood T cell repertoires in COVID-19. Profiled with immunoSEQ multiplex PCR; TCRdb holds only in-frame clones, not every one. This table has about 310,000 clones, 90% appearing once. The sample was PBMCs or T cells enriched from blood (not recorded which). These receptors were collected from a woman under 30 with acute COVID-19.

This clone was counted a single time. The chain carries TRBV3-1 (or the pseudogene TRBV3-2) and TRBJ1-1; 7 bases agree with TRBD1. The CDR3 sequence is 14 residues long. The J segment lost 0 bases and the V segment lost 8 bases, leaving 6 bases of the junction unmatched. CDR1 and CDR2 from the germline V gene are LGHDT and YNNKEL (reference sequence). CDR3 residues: CASGAGGLNTEAFF. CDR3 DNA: TGTGCCAGCGGGGCAGGGGGGCTGAACACTGAAGCTTTCTTT.

This CDR3 is CASSLVTLLGYTF. The CDR3 DNA is TGTGCCAGCAGTTTAGTTACCCTATTGGGCTACACCTTC. The rearrangement joins TRBV12-3 or TRBV12-4 to TRBJ1-2; no definite D call. The CDR3 is 13 amino acids. Deletions cut 1 base from V and 8 bases from J, with 11 bases between.

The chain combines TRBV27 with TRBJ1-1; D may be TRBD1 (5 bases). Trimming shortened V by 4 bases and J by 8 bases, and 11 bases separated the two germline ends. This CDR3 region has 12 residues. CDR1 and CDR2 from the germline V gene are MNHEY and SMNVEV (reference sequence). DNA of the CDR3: TGTGCCAGCAGTTCCGGGGGTGGGGAAGCTTTCTTT. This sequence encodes CASSSGGGEAFF.

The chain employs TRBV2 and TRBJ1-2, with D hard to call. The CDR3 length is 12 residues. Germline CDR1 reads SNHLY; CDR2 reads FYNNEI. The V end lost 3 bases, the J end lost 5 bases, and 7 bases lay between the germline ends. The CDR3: CASSDYEYGYTF. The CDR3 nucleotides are TGTGCCAGCAGTGATTATGAGTATGGCTACACCTTC.

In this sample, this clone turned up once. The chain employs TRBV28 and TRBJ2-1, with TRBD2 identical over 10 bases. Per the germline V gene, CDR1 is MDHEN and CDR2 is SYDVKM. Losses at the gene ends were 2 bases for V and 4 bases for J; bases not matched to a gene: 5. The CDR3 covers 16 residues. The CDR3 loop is CASSLMTSGSYNEQFF. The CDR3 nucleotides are TGTGCCAGCAGTTTAATGACTAGCGGGTCGTACAATGAGCAGTTCTTC.

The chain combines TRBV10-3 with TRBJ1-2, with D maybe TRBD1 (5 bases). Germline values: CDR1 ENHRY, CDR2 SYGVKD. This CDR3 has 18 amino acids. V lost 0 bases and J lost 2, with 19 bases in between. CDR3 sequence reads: CAISESIQKGLYNYGYTF. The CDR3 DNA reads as TGTGCCATCAGTGAGTCGATCCAGAAGGGACTCTACAACTATGGCTACACCTTC.

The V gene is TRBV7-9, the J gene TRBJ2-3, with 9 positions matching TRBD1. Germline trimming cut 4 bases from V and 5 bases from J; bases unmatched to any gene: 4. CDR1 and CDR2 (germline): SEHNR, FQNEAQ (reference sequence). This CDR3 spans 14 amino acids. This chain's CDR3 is CASSWTGDRDTQYF. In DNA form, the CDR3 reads TGTGCCAGCAGCTGGACAGGGGACAGAGATACGCAGTATTTT.